The entry below gives a single T cell receptor beta chain sequence along with its context. Its antigen specificity is not known. Per-base quality was not reported, and no clone a single base away is much larger than it. Based on the germline V gene (reference sequence), the CDR1 and CDR2 sequences are LNHDA and SQIVND. The V and J ends are trimmed by 7 bases and 2 bases, leaving 7 bases between them. The CDR3, from cysteine to phenylalanine, totals 12 residues. CDR3 DNA is the only sequence kept; it has 36 bases, read in frame from the first base. This sample was taken from a study of blood T cell repertoires in COVID-19 (TCRdb year 2020). As for the study more broadly: The collaborator samples originated in the United States, Italy and Spain and spanned the acute and convalescent phases of COVID-19. The material from the prospective study consisted of cDNA or gDNA derived from T cells, B-cell-depleted T cells, or PBMCs. The dataset comprised deeply sampled blood TCRbeta repertoires from subjects exposed to, actively infected with, or recovered from COVID-19. A freely available public database, intended as a resource for researchers studying the immune response to SARS-CoV-2, is where the repertoires were released. Samples came from the ongoing ImmuneRACE study (first 160 participants) plus 1,254 subjects from 6 global collaborators. Nearly every sample came with metadata listing a de-identified subject ID, COVID-19 status, age in years and sex. Where available, HLA class I and class II types were taken from metadata supplied by the sample provider and were not determined by assay-based typing. General study outcomes and caveats: The quantity of clinical and demographic metadata differed by source and by participant and was supplied without curation.

TCRbeta CDR3 regions were amplified from genomic DNA using the immunoSEQ Assay, a bias-controlled multiplex PCR. As for how the authors treated the data: The number of nucleated cells in each sample was estimated from the amplification of reference gene primers within the assay. Sequence reads were collapsed and filtered to measure the absolute abundance of every unique TCRbeta CDR3 rearrangement. For each sample, productive Simpson clonality was calculated as the square root of Simpson's diversity index over productive rearrangements. In its TCRdb copy, this immuneACCESS table keeps in-frame sequences only and misses some clones. Where compared with another copy, unresolved V genes explain less than half of these, and the others have no known cause. The V and J calls and clone size were taken over from that table, and D and trimming were inferred from the DNA. This sample holds over 45,000 clones; 70% to 80% were observed only once. Around 21% of the sample goes to the ten largest clones.

Each collaborating institution followed its own protocols to collect whole blood in K2EDTA tubes. Collaborator samples were shipped for TCRbeta analysis as frozen whole blood, isolated PBMCs, or DNA extracted from either sample type. The chain joins TRBV19 to TRBJ2-3; TRBD2 is a possible D gene, resting on 5 matching bases. Sequencing input: peripheral blood. This TCR was recovered from a man in his fifties or sixties with active or convalescent COVID-19. The CDR3 sequence is CASKRDTDTQYF. The DNA sequence is as follows: TGTGCCAGTAAACGGGACACAGATACGCAGTATTTT.